Included here is one TCR beta chain sequence, with context. Its antigen remains unknown. V lost 5 bases, J lost 3 bases, and 10 bases stayed unmatched. The CDR3 spans 16 residues. Germline values: CDR1 SEHNR, CDR2 FQNEAQ (reference sequence). These data belong to a study of human T cells and chemical hapten exposure. Study-wide points: TCRs above 1 in 1000 frequency did not change with DPC sensitization.

Each CDR3 protein is one row after TCRdb ran MiXCR on the RACE reads. Here the sample spans tens of thousands of distinct CDR3 sequences, about 3.9% being singletons. The sample's time point: healthy volunteer bleed at 2 weeks. Unfractionated whole blood yielded total RNA. The material sequenced was whole blood. The gene calls are TRBV7-9 and TRBJ2-3, with 8 bases lining up with TRBD2. The receptor comes from a female donor in good health. Some clones in this sample may be carry-over from other donors' samples. The CDR3 nucleotides read TGTGCCAGCAGCCAACCACCGGGGGGGCCGACAGATACGCAGTATTTT. Translation gives CASSQPPGGPTDTQYF.